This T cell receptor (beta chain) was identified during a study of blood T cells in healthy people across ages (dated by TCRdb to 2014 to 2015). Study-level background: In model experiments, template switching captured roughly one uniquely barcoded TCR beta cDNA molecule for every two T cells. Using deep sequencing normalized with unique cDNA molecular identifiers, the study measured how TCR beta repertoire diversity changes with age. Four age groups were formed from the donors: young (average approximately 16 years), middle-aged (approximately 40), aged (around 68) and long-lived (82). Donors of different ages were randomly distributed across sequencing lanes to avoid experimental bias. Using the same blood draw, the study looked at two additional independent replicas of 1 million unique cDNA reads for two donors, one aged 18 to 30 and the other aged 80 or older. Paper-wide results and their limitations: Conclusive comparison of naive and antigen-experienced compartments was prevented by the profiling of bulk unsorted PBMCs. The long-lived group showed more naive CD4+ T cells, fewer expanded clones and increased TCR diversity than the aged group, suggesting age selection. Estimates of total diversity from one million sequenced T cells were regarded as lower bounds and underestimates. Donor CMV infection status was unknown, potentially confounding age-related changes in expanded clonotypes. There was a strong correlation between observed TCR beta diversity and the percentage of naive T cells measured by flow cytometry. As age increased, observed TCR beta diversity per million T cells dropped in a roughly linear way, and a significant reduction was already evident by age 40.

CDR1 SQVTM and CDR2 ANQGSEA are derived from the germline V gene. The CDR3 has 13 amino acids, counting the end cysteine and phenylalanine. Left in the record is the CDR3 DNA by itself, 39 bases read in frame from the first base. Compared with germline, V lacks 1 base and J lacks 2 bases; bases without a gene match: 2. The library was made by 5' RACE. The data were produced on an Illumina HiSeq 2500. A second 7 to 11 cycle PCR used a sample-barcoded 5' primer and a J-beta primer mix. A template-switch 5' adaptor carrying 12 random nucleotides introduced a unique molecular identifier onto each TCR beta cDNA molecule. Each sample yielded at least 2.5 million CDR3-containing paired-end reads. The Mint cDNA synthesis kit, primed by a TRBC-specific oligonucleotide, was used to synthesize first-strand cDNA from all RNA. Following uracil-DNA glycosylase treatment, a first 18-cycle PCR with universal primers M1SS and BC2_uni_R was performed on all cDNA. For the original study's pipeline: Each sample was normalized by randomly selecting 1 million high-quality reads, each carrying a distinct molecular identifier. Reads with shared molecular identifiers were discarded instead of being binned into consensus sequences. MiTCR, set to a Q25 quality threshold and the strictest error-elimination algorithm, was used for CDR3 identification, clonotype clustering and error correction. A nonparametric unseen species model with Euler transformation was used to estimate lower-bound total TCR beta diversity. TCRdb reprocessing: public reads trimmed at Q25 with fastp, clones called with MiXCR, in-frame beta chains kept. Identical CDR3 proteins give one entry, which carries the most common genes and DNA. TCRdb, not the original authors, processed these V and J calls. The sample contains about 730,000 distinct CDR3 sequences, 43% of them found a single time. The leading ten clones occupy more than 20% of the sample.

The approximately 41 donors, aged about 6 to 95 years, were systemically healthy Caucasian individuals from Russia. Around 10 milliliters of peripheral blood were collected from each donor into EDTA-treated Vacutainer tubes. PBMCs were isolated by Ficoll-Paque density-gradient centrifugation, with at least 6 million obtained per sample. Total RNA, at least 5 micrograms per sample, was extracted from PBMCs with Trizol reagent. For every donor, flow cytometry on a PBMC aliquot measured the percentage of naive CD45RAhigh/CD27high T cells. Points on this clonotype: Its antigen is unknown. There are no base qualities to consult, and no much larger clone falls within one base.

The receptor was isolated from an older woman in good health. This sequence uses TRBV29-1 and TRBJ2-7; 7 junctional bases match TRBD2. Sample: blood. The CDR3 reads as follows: CSVEGGGTYEQYF. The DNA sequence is TGCAGCGTTGAAGGGGGGGGGACCTACGAGCAGTACTTC.